These T cell receptor beta chains were read from a single sample in a study of memory CD4+ T cells and cytomegalovirus serostatus. Here immunoSEQ multiplex PCR was the method, and the copy in TCRdb shows in-frame clones only, minus some. The data contain roughly 45,000 clones, 65% to 80% of them seen just once; the ten biggest clones take up under 0.7%. Input material: memory CD4+ T cells from blood. Receptors originate from an adult in good health and CMV-seronegative. CDR3s leave out the opening cysteine and the closing phenylalanine or tryptophan. Part of the rows lack a size; the others show once, few, many or a class for expanded clones.

>TRBV5-1|NA|TRBJ1-2
ASSLDPGRYGYT
>TRBV2|NA|TRBJ2-2
ASSKGGRNTGELF
>TRBV10-3|NA|TRBJ2-3
AISEGAGRDTQY
>TRBV5-1|NA|TRBJ1-2
ASSLGERRTGDLGYGYT
>TRBV6-5|NA|TRBJ2-2
ASSSTGGAGELF
>TRBV9|NA|TRBJ1-5
ASSVSGENQPQH
>TRBV28|NA|TRBJ1-2
ASSLVGTTNYGYT
>TRBV28|few|TRBJ2-2
ASSRRVSAGELF
>TRBV7-9|NA|TRBJ1-3
ASNQGIGNTIY
>TRBV5-4|NA|TRBJ2-4
ASSLQGGRAKNIQY
>TRBV5-8|NA|TRBJ2-5
ASTAFGGETQY
>TRBV5-4|NA|TRBJ2-1
ASKGDRVNNEQF